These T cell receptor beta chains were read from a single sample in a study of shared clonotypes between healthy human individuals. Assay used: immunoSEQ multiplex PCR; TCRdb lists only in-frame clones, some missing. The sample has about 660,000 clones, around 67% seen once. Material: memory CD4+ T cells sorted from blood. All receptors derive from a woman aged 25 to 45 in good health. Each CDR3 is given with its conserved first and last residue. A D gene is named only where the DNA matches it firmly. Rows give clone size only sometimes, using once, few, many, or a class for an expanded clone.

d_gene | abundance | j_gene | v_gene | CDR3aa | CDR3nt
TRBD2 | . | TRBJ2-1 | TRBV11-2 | CASSLTDSGRGSDEQFF | TGTGCCAGCAGCTTAACCGATAGCGGGAGAGGGTCGGATGAGCAGTTCTTC
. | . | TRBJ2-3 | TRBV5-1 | CASRGAGTDTQYF | TGCGCCAGCAGGGGGGCAGGCACAGATACGCAGTATTTT
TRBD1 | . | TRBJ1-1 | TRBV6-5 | CASTGTANTEAFF | TGTGCCAGCACCGGGACAGCGAACACTGAAGCTTTCTTT
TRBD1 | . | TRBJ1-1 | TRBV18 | CASSAFRQGIMNTEAFF | TGTGCCAGCTCAGCCTTTAGACAGGGAATTATGAACACTGAAGCTTTCTTT
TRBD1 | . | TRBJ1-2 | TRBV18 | CASSPGQGNYGYTF | TGTGCCAGCTCACCCGGACAGGGTAACTATGGCTACACCTTC
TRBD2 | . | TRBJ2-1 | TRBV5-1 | CASSPYPGLAGGPGSEQFF | TGCGCCAGCAGCCCCTACCCCGGACTAGCGGGAGGGCCGGGAAGTGAGCAGTTCTTC
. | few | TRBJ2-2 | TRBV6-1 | CASGEQQRNTGELFF | TGTGCCAGCGGCGAGCAGCAACGAAACACCGGGGAGCTGTTTTTT
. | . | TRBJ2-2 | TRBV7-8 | CASSLRGELFF | TGTGCCAGCAGTTTACGCGGGGAGCTGTTTTTT
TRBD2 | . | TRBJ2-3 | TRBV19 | CASTPIAGGTDTQYF | TGTGCCAGTACTCCAATAGCGGGGGGCACAGATACGCAGTATTTT
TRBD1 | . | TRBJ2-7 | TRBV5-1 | CASSSSGTGAYEQYF | TGCGCCAGCAGCTCCTCCGGGACAGGGGCCTACGAGCAGTACTTC
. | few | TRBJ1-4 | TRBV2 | CASSDVVSGEKLFF | TGTGCCAGCAGTGATGTTGTTTCGGGGGAAAAACTGTTTTTT
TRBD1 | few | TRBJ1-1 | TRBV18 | CASSPLTTGGTEAFF | TGTGCCAGCTCACCACTTACAACAGGGGGAACTGAAGCTTTCTTT
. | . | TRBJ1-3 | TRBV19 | CASSPWRTGNTIYF | TGTGCCAGTAGTCCCTGGAGGACTGGAAACACCATATATTTT
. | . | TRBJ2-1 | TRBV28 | CATRTAHYGGQFF | TGTGCCACCAGGACAGCGCACTACGGGGGGCAGTTCTTC
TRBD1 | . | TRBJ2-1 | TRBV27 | CASSFDRGYIDEQFF | TGTGCCAGCAGTTTCGACAGGGGGTATATCGATGAGCAGTTCTTC
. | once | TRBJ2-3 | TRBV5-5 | CASHTENTDTQYF | TGTGCCAGCCACACAGAAAACACAGATACGCAGTATTTT
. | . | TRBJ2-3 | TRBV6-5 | CASEASGTDTQYF | TGTGCCAGCGAGGCTAGCGGCACAGATACGCAGTATTTT
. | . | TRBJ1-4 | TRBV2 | CASRWDGEEKLFF | TGTGCCAGCAGGTGGGACGGAGAGGAAAAACTGTTTTTT
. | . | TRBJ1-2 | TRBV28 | CASRTGYSYGYTF | TGTGCCAGCAGAACAGGTTATAGCTATGGCTACACCTTC
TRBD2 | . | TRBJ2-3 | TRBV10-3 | CAISGVAGVSDTQYF | TGTGCCATCAGTGGGGTAGCGGGAGTCTCAGATACGCAGTATTTT
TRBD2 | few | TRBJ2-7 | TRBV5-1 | CASSTSGSSYEQYF | TGCGCCAGCAGCACTAGCGGGAGCTCCTACGAGCAGTACTTC
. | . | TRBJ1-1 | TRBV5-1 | CASSLAVGANTEAFF | TGCGCCAGCAGCTTGGCCGTGGGGGCGAACACTGAAGCTTTCTTT
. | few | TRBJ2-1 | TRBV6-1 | CASSDLGNEQFF | TGTGCCAGCAGTGATCTAGGGAATGAGCAGTTCTTC
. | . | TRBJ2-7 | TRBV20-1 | CSARQFYEQYF | TGCAGTGCTAGACAATTCTACGAGCAGTACTTC
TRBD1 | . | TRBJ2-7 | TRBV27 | CASSAHRGNGPHEQYF | TGTGCCAGCAGTGCCCACAGGGGGAACGGTCCCCACGAGCAGTACTTC
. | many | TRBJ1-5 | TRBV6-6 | CASSYPLEPQHF | TGTGCCAGCAGTTACCCATTAGAACCCCAGCATTTT
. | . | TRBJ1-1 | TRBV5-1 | CASSPWAGLNTEAFF | TGCGCCAGCAGCCCCTGGGCAGGGCTTAACACTGAAGCTTTCTTT
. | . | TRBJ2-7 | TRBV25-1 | CASSARILSYEQYF | TGTGCCAGCAGTGCCAGGATACTCTCCTACGAGCAGTACTTC
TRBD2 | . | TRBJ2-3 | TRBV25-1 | CASSPQREGADTQYF | TGTGCCAGCAGTCCTCAGCGGGAGGGCGCAGATACGCAGTATTTT
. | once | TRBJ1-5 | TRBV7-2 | CASSRTPINQPQHF | TGTGCCAGCAGCCGGACACCTATCAATCAGCCCCAGCATTTT
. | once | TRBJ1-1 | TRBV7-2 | CASSSYLDSEAFF | TGTGCCAGCAGCTCTTACCTGGACTCTGAAGCTTTCTTT
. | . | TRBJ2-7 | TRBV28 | CASSLSRRSVLTYEQYF | TGTGCCAGCAGTTTATCCCGCCGATCGGTCCTAACCTACGAGCAGTACTTC
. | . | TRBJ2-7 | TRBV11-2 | CASRQGQTANYEQYF | TGTGCCAGCAGGCAGGGGCAGACGGCCAATTACGAGCAGTACTTC